In this sample, the clone carrying this TCR beta chain turned up once. V lost 7 bases and J 7 bases, leaving 10 bases between the germline ends. Germline CDR1 reads DFQATT; CDR2 reads SNEGSKA (reference sequence). CDR3 size: 10 residues. Donors had recovered from mild-to-severe COVID-19. Measured with immunoSEQ multiplex PCR; TCRdb has only the in-frame clones, and not every one. The sample includes about 75,000 clones, roughly 85% of them seen just once. The sample comes from a study of CD4 T cell repertoires in COVID-19. Study-wide background: Relabeled CFSE-low cells, IL-2-expanded for less than 11 days, met spikes from other coronaviruses.

The TCR sequence derives from a human donor who had COVID-19. The material was CD4+ T cells from peripheral blood, obtained after recovery from COVID-19. V and J are TRBV20-1 and TRBJ1-1, with D hard to call. In DNA, the CDR3 is TGCAGTGGTTACAGATTTGAAGCTTTCTTT. Its translation: CSGYRFEAFF.